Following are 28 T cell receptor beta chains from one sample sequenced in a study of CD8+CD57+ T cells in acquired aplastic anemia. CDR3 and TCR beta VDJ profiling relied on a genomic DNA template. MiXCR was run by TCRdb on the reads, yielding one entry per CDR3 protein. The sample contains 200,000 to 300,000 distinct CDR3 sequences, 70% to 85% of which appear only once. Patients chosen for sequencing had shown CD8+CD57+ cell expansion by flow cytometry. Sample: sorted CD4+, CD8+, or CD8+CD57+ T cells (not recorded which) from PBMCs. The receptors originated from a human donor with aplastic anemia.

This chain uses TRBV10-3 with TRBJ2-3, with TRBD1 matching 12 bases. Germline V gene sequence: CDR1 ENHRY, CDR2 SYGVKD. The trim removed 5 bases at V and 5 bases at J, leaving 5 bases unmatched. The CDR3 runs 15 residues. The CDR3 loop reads CAISPGQGAVDTQYF. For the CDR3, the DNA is TGTGCCATCAGTCCGGGACAGGGGGCGGTAGATACGCAGTATTTT.

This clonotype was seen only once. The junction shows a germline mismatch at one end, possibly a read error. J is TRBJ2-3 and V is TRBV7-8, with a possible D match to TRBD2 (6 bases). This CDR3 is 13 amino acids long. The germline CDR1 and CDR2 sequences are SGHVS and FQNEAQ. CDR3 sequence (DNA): TGTGCCAGCAGCTTAGCGGGAGGAGACGATAAGCAGTTT. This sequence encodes CASSLAGGDDKQF. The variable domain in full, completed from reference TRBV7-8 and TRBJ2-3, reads GAGVSQSPRYKVAKRGQDVALRCDPISGHVSLFWYQQALGQGPEFLTYFQNEAQLDKSGLPSDRFFAERPEGSVSTLKIQRTQQEDSAVYLCASSLAGGDDKQFGPGTRLTVL.

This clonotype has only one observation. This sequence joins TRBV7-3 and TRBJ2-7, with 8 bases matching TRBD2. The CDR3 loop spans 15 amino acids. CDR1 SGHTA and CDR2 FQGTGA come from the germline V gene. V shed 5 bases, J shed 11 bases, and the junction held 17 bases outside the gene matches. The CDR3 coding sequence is TGTGCCAGCAGCCAAACTAAGCGGGGGTACTACAATGAGTACTTC. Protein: CASSQTKRGYYNEYF.

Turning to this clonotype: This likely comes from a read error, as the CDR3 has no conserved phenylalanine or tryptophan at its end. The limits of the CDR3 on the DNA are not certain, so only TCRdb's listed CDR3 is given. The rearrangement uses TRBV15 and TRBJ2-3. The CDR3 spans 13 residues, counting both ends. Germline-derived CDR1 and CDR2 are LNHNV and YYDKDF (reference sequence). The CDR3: CATRRGSKQETQY.

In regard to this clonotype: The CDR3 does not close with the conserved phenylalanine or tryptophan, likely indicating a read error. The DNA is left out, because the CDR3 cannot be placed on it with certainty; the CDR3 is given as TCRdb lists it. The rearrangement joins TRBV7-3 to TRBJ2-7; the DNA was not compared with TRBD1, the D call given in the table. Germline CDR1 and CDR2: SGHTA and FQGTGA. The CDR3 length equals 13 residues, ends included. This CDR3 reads CASSFESCGGRDE.

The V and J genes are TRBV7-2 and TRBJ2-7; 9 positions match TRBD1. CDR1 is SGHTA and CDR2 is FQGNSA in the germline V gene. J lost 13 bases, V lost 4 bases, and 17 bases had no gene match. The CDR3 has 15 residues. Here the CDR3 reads CASSSGTGYGYTFYF. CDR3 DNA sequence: TGTGCCAGCAGCTCCGGGACAGGGTATGGCTACACCTTCTACTTC. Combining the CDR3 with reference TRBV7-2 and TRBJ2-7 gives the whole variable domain GAGVSQSPSNKVTEKGKDVELRCDPISGHTALYWYRQSLGQGLEFLIYFQGNSAPDKSGLPSDRFSAERTGGSVSTLTIQRTQQEDSAVYLCASSSGTGYGYTFYFGPGTRLTVT.

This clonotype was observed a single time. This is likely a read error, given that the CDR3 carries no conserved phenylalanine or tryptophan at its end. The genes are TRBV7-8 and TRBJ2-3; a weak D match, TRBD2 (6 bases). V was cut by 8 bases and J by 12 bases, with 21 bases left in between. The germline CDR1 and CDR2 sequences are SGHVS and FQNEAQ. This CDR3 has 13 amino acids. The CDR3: CASGDGGTATQYY. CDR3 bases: TGTGCCAGCGGGGACGGGGGAACTGCTACTCAGTATTAT.

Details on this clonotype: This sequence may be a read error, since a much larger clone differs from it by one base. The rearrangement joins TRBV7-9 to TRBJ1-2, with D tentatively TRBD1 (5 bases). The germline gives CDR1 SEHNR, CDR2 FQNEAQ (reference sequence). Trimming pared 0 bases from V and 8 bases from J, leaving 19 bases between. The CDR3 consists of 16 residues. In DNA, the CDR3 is TGTGCCAGCAGCTTAGCGGGTAGCTACGGGGCCAACGGCTACACCTTC. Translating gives CASSLAGSYGANGYTF.

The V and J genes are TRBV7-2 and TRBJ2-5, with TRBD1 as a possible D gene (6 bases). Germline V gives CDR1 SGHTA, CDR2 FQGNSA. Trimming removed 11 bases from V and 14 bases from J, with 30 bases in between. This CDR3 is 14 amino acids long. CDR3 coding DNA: TGTGCCGGACAGAGGGCTAGGGAGAACGAGAACCACTACTTC. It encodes CAGQRARENENHYF.

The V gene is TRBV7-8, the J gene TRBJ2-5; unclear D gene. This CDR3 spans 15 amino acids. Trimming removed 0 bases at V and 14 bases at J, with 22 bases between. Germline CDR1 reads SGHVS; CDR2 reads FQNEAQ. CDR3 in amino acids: CASSLAPDTTALSYF. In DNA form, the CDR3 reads TGTGCCAGCAGCTTAGCTCCAGACACAACAGCCCTTTCCTACTTC.

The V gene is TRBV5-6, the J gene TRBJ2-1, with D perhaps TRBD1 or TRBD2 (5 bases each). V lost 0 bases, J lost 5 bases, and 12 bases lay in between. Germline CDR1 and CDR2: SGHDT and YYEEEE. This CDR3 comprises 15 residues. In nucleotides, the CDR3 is TGTGCCAGCAGCTTGGAGAGGGACGGGCACAATGAGCAGTTCTTC. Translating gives CASSLERDGHNEQFF.

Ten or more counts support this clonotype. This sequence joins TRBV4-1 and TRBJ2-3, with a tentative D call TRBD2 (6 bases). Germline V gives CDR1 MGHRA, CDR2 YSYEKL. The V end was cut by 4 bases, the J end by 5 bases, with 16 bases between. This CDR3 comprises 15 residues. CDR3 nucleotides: TGCGCCAGCAGCCGGGGCGGGGCCTCAGGAGATACGCAGTATTTT. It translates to CASSRGGASGDTQYF.

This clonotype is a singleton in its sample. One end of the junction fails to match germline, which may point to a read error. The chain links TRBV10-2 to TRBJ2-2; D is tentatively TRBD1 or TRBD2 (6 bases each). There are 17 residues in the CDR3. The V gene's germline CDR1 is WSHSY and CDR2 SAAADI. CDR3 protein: CAISETSGGQNNEKLFF. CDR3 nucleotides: TGCGCCATCAGTGAGACTTCCGGGGGACAAAATAATGAAAAGCTGTTTTTT.

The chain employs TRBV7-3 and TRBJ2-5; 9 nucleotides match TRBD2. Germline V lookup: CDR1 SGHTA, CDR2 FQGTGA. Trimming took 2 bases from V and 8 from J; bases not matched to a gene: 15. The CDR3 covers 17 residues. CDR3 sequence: CASSLAGGPGTQYTQYF. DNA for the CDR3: TGTGCCAGCAGCTTAGCGGGAGGGCCCGGTACGCAGTATACCCAGTACTTC.

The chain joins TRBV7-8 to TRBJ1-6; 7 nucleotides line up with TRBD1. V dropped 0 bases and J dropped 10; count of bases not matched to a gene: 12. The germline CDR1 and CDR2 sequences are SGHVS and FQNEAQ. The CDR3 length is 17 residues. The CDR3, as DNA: TGTGCCAGCAGCTTAGCTACTAGACAGGGAATGGGATCACCCCTCCACTTT. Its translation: CASSLATRQGMGSPLHF.

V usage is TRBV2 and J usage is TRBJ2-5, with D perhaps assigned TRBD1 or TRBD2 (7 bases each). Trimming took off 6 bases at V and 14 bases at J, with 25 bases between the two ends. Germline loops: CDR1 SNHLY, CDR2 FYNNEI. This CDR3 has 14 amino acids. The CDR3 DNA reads TGTGCCAGCAGCAGGGGGGGGGGGGAGAAGACCGAATACTTC. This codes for CASSRGGGEKTEYF.

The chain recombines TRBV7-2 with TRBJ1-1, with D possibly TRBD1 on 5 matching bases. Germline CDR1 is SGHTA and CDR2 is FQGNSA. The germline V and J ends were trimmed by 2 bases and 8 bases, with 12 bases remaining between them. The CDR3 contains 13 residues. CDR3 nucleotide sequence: TGTGCCAGCAGCTTACGGCAGGGTGGGGAAGCTTTCTTT. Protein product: CASSLRQGGEAFF.

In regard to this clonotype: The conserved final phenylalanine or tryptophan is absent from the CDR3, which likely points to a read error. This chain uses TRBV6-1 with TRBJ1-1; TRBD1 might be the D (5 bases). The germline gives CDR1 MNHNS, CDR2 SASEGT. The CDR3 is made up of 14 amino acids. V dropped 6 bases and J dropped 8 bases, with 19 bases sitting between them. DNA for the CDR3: TGTGCCAGCAGGGGATGGGGGGGGGATGAGGAAGCTTTCGTT. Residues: CASRGWGGDEEAFV.

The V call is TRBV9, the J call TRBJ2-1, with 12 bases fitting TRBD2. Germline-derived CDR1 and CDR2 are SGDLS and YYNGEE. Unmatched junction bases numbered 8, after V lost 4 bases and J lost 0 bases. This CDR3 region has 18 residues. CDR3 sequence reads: CASSPGTSGPGSYNEQFF. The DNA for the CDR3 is TGTGCCAGCAGCCCCGGGACTAGCGGGCCGGGCTCCTACAATGAGCAGTTCTTC.

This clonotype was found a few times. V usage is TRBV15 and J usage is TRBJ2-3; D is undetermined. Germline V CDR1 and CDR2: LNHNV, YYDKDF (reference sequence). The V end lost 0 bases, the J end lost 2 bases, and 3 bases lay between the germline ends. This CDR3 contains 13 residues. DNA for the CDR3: TGTGCCACCAGCAGAGACCACACAGATACGCAGTATTTT. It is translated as CATSRDHTDTQYF.

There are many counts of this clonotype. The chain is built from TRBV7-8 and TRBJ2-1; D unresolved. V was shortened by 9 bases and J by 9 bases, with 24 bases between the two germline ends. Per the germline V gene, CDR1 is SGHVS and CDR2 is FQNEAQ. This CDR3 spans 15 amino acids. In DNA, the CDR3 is TGTGCCAGTAGTTTAGCTGGCGGTGCCTATACTGAGCAGTTCTTC. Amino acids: CASSLAGGAYTEQFF.

The CDR3 DNA sequence: TGTGCCAGCAGCTCAGACAGGGGCAATACCACTCACCACTTCTTT. Protein: CASSSDRGNTTHHFF. V and J are TRBV7-6 and TRBJ1-1, with 8 positions matching TRBD1. V dropped 4 bases and J dropped 14; count of bases not matched to a gene: 18. Germline V gene lookup returns CDR1 SGHVS and CDR2 FNYEAQ. This CDR3 spans 15 amino acids.

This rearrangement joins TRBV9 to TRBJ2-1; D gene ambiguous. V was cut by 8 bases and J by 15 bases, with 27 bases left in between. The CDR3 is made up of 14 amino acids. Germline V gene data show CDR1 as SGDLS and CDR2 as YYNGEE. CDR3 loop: CASSDYSIITEAFF. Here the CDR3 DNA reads TGTGCCAGTAGTGATTACAGCATCATCACTGAGGCGTTCTTC.

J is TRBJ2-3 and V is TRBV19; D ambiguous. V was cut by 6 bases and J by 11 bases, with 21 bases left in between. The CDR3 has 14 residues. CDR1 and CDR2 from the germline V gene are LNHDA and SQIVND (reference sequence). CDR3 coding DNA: TGTGCCAGTAGCTTAGCTAGAGGTGCCTACAAGCAGTATTTT. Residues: CASSLARGAYKQYF. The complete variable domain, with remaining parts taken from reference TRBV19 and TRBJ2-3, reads DGGITQSPKYLFRKEGQNVTLSCEQNLNHDAMYWYRQDPGQGLRLIYYSQIVNDFQKGDIAEGYSVSREKKESFPLTVTSAQKNPTAFYLCASSLARGAYKQYFGPGTRLTVL.

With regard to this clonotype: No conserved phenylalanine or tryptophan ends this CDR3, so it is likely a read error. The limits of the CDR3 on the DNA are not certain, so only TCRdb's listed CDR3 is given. CDR3 sequence reads: CASSEGVTRNQPL. The chain has TRBV9 and TRBJ2-3; TRBD1 is the table's D call and was not checked against the DNA. Germline values: CDR1 SGDLS, CDR2 YYNGEE. The CDR3 comprises 13 residues, both ends counted.

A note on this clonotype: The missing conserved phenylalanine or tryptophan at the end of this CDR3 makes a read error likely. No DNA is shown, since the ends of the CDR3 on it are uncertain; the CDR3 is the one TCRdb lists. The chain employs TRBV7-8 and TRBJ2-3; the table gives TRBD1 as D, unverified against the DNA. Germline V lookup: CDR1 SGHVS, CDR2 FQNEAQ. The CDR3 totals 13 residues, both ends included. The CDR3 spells CASSFRPDGTPLS.

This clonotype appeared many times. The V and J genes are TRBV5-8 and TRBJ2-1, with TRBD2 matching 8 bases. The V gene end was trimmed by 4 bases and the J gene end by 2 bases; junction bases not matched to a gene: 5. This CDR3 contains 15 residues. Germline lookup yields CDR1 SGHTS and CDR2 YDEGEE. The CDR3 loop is CASSITSGAYNEQFF. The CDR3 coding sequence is TGTGCCAGCAGCATTACTAGCGGAGCCTACAATGAGCAGTTCTTC.

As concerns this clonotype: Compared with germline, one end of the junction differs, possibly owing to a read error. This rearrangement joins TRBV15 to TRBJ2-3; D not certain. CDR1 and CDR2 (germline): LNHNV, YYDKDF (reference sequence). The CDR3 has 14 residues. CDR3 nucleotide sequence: TGTGCCACCAGCAGGGCCGGCAGCCAAGATACCCAGTACTTT. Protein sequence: CATSRAGSQDTQYF.